The T cell receptor (beta chain) described here comes from a study of blood T cells in healthy people across ages. This clonotype was counted only a few times. The CDR3 contains 16 residues. The V and J ends lost 5 bases and 4 bases respectively, with 23 bases between them. CDR1 is DFQATT and CDR2 is SNEGSKA in the germline V gene (reference sequence). It was with a sample-barcoded 5' primer and a J-beta primer mix that a second PCR of about 7 to 12 cycles was run. The template-switch adaptor, which had 12 random nucleotides, put a tag on each cDNA molecule. TCRdb re-called the 5' RACE reads through MiXCR, storing one row per CDR3 protein. The data contain around 1,800,000 distinct CDR3 sequences, more than 35% of them seen just once; the ten biggest clones take up about 23%.

Sequenced input: blood. The V and J genes are TRBV20-1 and TRBJ2-5, with D perhaps being TRBD1 or TRBD2 (5 bases each). The source is a human donor in good health. In nucleotides, the CDR3 is TGCAGTGCTCTTGGCCGGGACCTCACTACCCCAGAGACCCAGTACTTC. Translated: CSALGRDLTTPETQYF.